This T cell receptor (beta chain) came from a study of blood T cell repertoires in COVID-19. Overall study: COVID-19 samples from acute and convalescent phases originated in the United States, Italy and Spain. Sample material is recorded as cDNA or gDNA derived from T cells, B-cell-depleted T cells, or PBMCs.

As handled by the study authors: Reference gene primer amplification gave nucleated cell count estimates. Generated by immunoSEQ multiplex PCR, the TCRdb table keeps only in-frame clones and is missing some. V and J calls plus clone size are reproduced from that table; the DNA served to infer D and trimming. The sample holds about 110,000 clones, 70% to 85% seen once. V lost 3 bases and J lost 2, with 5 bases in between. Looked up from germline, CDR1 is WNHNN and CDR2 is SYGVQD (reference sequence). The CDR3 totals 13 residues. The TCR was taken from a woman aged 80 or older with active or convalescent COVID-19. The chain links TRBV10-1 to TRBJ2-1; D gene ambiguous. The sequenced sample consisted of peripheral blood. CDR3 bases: TGCGCCAGCAGTGATGACACCTACAATGAGCAGTTCTTC. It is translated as CASSDDTYNEQFF.